This TCR beta chain originates from a study of blood T cell repertoires in COVID-19. The wider study: The analysed material was cDNA or gDNA that came from T cells, B-cell-depleted T cells, or PBMCs.

J lost 6 bases, V lost 5 bases, and 5 bases had no gene match. CDR1 MDHEN and CDR2 SYDVKM come from the germline V gene. The CDR3 runs 14 residues. Recovery meant two consecutive negative NP/OP PCR tests, professional clearance, or resolved symptoms. Profiling relied on immunoSEQ multiplex PCR, and the TCRdb table lists in-frame clones only, not all of them. This table holds around 470,000 clones, less than 95% found once. V is TRBV28 and J is TRBJ1-5; 9 bases agree with TRBD1. This receptor was identified in a man aged 18 to 35 who had recovered from COVID-19. The sequenced sample consisted of PBMCs or T cells enriched from blood (not recorded which). CDR3 DNA: TGTGCCAGCAGTCCCGGGACAGGGACTCAGCCCCAGCATTTT. This codes for CASSPGTGTQPQHF.